This TCR beta chain was sequenced for a study of blood T cell repertoires in COVID-19. Study as a whole: Collection of acute and convalescent COVID-19 samples took place in the United States, Italy and Spain. Sources were T cells, B-cell-depleted T cells, or PBMCs; the material itself was cDNA or gDNA.

This CDR3 region has 12 residues. In germline, CDR1 is SNHLY, CDR2 FYNNEI. Trimming pared 8 bases from V and 4 bases from J, leaving 9 bases between. Per the original data handling: Estimation of nucleated cell counts relied on the amplification of reference gene primers. Measured with immunoSEQ multiplex PCR; TCRdb has only the in-frame clones, and not every one. From that table come the V and J calls and clone size; the DNA was used to work out D and trimming. The sample records around 130,000 clones, around 88% being singletons. The rearrangement links TRBV2 to TRBJ1-5, with a possible D match to TRBD1 (5 bases). Material: peripheral blood. This TCR came from a man in his forties or fifties with active or convalescent COVID-19. CDR3 loop: CASGGWNQPQHF. CDR3 DNA: TGTGCCAGCGGGGGGTGGAATCAGCCCCAGCATTTT.